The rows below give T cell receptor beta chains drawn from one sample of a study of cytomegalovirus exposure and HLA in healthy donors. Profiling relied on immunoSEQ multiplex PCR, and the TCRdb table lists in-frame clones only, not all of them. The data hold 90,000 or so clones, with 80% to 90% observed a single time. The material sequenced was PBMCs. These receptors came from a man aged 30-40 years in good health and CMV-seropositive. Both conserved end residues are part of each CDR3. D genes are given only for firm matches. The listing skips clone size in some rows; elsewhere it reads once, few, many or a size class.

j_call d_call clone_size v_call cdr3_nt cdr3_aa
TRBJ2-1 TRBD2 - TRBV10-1 TGCGCCAGCAGCCGCGGGACTAGGAATGAGCAGTTCTTC CASSRGTRNEQFF
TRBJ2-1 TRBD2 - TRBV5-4 TGTGCCAGCAGCTTCAAATCGACTAGCGGCTCCTACAATGAGCAGTTCTTC CASSFKSTSGSYNEQFF
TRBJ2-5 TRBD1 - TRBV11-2 TGTGCCAGCAGCTTTCGACAGGGCCAAGAGACCCAGTACTTC CASSFRQGQETQYF
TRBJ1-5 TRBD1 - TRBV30 TGTGCCTGGAACAGGGGGTTAGGCAATCAGCCCCAGCATTTT CAWNRGLGNQPQHF
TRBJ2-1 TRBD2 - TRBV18 TGTGCCAGCTCACCAGTTGCGGGCGGGGGCAATGAGCAGTTCTTC CASSPVAGGGNEQFF
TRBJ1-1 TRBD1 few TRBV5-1 TGCGCCAGCAGTCCCGGGACAGGGAACACTGAAGCTTTCTTT CASSPGTGNTEAFF
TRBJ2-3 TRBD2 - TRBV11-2 TGTGCCAGCAGCTTAGAGCTAGCGGCCCGCACAGATACGCAGTATTTT CASSLELAARTDTQYF
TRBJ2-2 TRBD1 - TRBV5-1 TGCGCCAGCAGCCCCGGGACAGCTGACACCGGGGAGCTGTTTTTT CASSPGTADTGELFF
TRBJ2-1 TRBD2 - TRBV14 TGTGCCAGCAGCCACCGACTAGCGGGGTACAATGAGCAGTTCTTC CASSHRLAGYNEQFF
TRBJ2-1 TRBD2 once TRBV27 TGTGCCAGCAGTATTACCGGGACTAGCGCTTCCCCCTCTGGGAATGAGCAGTTCTTC CASSITGTSASPSGNEQFF
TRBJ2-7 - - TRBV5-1 TGCGCCAGCAGCTTGTATGCAGGGGGAGGACGTGAGCAGTACTTC CASSLYAGGGREQYF
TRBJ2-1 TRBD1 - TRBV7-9 TGTGCCAGCAGCTTAGTGGACAGGGGCGCTTACAATGAGCAGTTCTTC CASSLVDRGAYNEQFF
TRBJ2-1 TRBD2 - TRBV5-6 TGTGCCAGCGGGACGGGACTAGCGGGGTCCCTAAGCTCCTACAATGAGCAGTTCTTC CASGTGLAGSLSSYNEQFF
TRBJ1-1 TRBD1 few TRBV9 TGTGCCAGCAGCGTAGCCCCTCGGCGGACAGGGGAAACTGAAGCTTTCTTT CASSVAPRRTGETEAFF
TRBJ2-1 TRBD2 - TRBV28 TGTGCCAGCAGTTCCGCCGGGGGGAGGTACAATGAGCAGTTCTTC CASSSAGGRYNEQFF
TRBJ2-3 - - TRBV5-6 TGTGCCAGCACCCCCTCCGTTAGCACAGATACGCAGTATTTT CASTPSVSTDTQYF
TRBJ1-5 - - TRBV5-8 TGTGCCAGCAGTTCGGGAGGTGGGAGCAATCAGCCCCAGCATTTT CASSSGGGSNQPQHF
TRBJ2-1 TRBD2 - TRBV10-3 TGTGCCATCCGTCGGGGCCTACTAGCGGGAGATAGTGATGAGCAGTTCTTC CAIRRGLLAGDSDEQFF
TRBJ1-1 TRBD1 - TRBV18 TGTGCCAGCTCATACGGACAGGGGCGTAACACTGAAGCTTTCTTT CASSYGQGRNTEAFF
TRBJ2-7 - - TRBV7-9 TGTGCCAGCAGCTTGGGCCCGGGGAGCTACGAGCAGTACTTC CASSLGPGSYEQYF
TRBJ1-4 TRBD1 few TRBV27 TGTGCCAGCAGTTTCGAGGGGGCCCGGGAAAAACTGTTTTTT CASSFEGAREKLFF
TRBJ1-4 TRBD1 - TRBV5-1 TGCGCCAGCAGTTTGCGCGGGACAGAAAATGAAAAACTGTTTTTT CASSLRGTENEKLFF
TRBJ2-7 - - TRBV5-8 TGTGCCAGCAGCTTGGAGACAGCCTACGAGCAGTACTTC CASSLETAYEQYF
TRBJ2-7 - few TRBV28 TGTGCCAGCAGTACAGGGGACTGGAAGCAGTACTTC CASSTGDWKQYF
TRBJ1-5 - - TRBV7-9 TGTGCCAGCAGCTCTTCCGGGTGGCCCCAGCATTTT CASSSSGWPQHF
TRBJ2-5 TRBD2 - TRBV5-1 TGCGCCAGCAGCTCTAGACTAGCGGGAGCAGGGGAGGAGACCCAGTACTTC CASSSRLAGAGEETQYF
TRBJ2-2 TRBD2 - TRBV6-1 TGTGCCAGCAACCCCTTAAGCGGGAGTGGGGGGGAGCTGTTTTTT CASNPLSGSGGELFF